The clone carrying this T cell receptor (beta chain) was seen ten or more times. This record comes from a study of tumor-infiltrating lymphocytes in primary liver carcinoma. V lost 3 bases and J lost 4; bases outside the gene matches: 8. This CDR3 contains 15 residues. Germline-derived CDR1 and CDR2 are SGHAT and FQNNGV. With around 520 ng total RNA as template and a constant-region primer, TCR beta cDNA was made. Libraries for TCR beta were built through three nested multiplex PCR rounds, which together made up a slightly modified ARM-PCR procedure. A C-beta reverse primer was combined with TRBV1-TRBV30 forward primers in the first two PCR rounds, and each round had 10 cycles. TCRdb called the multiplex PCR reads again in MiXCR, with one record for every CDR3 protein. The sample carries 190,000 or so distinct CDR3 sequences, around three fifths recorded once. Researchers drew blood RNA from unsorted whole blood and extracted germline DNA as well.

The clonotype comes from a woman aged 55-75 years with primary liver carcinoma and hepatitis B virus infection. The sample consisted of peripheral blood. J is TRBJ1-2 and V is TRBV11-2; 7 nucleotides agree with TRBD1. Written as DNA, the CDR3 is TGTGCCAGCAGCTTCGACAGGGTCGGTTTCTATGGCTACACCTTC. Translation: CASSFDRVGFYGYTF.